In its sample, the clone carrying this T cell receptor beta chain was seen many times. Antigen: not known. TCRdb re-called the reads through MiXCR, storing one row per CDR3 protein. The sample holds almost 550,000 distinct CDR3 sequences, 16% seen once. This sample is drawn from a study of T cell repertoires in cytomegalovirus infection. Background on the study: Public TCR beta signatures indicated both CMV infection and matching HLA type. Points from the study as a whole: Totalled public TCR beta family frequency picked out people who carried CMV plus the relevant HLA. Ex vivo, HLA-C-restricted CMV-specific TCR beta clonotypes prevailed over the rest of the response.

The V gene's germline CDR1 is LNHDA and CDR2 SQIVND (reference sequence). Unmatched junction bases numbered 8, after V lost 4 bases and J lost 1 base. The CDR3 runs to 18 residues. The TCR was taken from a human donor in good health (CMV status not recorded). Some clones in this sample may be carry-over from other donors' samples. Sequences were obtained from CD8+ T cells from PBMCs. The chain couples TRBV19 to TRBJ2-1; 12 bases match TRBD1. CDR3 nucleotide sequence: TGTGCCAGTAGTAGCCGGGACAGGGGGCGGATATCCTACAATGAGCAGTTCTTC. Residues: CASSSRDRGRISYNEQFF.